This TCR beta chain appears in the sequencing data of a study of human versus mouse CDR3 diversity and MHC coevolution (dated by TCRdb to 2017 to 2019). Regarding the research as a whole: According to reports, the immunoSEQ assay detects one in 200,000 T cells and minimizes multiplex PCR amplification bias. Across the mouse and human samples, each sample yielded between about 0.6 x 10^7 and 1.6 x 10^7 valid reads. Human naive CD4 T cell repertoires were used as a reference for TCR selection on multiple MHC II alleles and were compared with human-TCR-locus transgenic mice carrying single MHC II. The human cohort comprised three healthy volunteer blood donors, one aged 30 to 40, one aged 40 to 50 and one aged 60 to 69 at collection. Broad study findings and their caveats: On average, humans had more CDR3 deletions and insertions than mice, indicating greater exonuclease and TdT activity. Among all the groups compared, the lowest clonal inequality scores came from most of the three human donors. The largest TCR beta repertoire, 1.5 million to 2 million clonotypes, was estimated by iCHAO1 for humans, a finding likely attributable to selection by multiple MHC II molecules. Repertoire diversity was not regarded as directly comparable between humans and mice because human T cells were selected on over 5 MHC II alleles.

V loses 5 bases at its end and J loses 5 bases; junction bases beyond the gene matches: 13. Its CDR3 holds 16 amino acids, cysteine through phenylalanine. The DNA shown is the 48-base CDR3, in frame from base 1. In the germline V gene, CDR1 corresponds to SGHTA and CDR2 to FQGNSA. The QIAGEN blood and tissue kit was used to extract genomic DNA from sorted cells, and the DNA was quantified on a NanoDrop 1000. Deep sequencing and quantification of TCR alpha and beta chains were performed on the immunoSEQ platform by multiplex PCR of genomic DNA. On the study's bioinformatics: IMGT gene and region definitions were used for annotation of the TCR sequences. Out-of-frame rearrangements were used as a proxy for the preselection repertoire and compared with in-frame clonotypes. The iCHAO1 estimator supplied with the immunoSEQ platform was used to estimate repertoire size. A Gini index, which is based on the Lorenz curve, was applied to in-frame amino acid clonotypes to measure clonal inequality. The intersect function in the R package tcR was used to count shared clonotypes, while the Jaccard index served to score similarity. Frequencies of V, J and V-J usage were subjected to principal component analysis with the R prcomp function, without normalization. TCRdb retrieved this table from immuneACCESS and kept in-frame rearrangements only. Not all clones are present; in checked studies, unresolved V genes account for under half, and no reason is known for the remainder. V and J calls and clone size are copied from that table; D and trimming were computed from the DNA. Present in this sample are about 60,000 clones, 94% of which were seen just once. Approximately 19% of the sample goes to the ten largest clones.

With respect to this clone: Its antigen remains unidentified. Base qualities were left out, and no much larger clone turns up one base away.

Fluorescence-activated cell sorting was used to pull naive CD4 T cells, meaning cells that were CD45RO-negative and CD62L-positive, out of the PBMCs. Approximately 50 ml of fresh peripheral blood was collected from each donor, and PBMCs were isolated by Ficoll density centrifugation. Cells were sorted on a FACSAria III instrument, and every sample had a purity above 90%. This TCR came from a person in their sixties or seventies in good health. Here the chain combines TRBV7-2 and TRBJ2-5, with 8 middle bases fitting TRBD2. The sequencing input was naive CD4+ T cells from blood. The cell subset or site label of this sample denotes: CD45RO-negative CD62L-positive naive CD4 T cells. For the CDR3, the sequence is CASSQKGLAGGETQYF. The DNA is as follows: TGTGCCAGCAGCCAAAAAGGACTAGCCGGGGGGGAGACCCAGTACTTC.